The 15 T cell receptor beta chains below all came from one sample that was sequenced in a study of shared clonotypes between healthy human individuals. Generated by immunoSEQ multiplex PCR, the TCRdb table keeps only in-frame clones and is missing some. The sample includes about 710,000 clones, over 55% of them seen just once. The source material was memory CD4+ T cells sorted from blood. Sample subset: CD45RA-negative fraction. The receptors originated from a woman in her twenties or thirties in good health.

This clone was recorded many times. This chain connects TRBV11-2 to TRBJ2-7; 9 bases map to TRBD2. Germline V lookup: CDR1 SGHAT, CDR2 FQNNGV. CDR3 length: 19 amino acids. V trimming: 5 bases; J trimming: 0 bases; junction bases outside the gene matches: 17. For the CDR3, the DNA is TGTGCCAGCAGCGTGGCGGGAGGGCGAGGGGTAATTGACTCCTACGAGCAGTACTTC. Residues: CASSVAGGRGVIDSYEQYF.

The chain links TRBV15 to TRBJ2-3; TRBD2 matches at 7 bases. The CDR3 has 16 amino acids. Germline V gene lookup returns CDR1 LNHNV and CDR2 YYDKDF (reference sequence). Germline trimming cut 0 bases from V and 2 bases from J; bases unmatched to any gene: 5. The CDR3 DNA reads TGTGCCACCAGCAGAGAGGTAGCGGGTACCACAGATACGCAGTATTTT. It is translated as CATSREVAGTTDTQYF.

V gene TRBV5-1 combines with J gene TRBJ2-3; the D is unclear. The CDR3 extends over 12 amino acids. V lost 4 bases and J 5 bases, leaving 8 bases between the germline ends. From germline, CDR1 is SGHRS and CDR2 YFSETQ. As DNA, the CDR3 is TGCGCCAGCAGCCATAGGATAGATACGCAGTATTTT. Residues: CASSHRIDTQYF. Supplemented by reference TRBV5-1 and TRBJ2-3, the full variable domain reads KAGVTQTPRYLIKTRGQQVTLSCSPISGHRSVSWYQQTPGQGLQFLFEYFSETQRNKGNFPGRFSGRQFSNSRSEMNVSTLELGDSALYLCASSHRIDTQYFGPGTRLTVL.

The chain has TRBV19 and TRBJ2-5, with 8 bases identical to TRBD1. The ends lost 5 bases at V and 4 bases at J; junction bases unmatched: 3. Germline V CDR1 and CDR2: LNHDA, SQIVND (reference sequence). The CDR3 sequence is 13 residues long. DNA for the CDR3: TGTGCCAGTAGTCTTGACAGGGGAGAGACCCAGTACTTC. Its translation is CASSLDRGETQYF.

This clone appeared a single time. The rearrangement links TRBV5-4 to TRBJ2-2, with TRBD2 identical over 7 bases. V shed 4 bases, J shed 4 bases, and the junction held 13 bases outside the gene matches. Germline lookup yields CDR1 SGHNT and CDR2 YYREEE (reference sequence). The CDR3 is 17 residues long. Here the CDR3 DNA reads TGTGCCAGCAGCCCTCAGCCTGCTAGCGGCGGCACCGGGGAGCTGTTTTTT. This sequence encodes CASSPQPASGGTGELFF.

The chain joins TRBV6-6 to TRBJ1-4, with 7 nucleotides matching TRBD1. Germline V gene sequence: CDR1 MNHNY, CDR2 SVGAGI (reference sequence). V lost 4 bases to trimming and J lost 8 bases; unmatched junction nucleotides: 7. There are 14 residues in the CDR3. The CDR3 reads CASSLPGTAEKLFF. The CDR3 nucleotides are TGTGCCAGCAGTTTACCCGGGACAGCCGAAAAACTGTTTTTT.

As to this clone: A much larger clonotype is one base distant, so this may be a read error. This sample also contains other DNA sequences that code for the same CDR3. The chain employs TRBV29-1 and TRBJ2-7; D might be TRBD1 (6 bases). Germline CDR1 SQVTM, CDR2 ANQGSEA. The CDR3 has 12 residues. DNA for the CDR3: TGCAGCGTTTGGGACACACCCTACGAACAGTACTTC. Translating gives CSVWDTPYEQYF.

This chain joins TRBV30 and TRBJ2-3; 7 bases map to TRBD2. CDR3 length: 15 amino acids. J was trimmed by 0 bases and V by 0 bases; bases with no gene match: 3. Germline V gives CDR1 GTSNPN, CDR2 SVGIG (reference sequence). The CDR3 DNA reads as TGTGCCTGGAGTGTTCTAGCGGCTAGCACAGATACGCAGTATTTT. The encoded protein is CAWSVLAASTDTQYF.

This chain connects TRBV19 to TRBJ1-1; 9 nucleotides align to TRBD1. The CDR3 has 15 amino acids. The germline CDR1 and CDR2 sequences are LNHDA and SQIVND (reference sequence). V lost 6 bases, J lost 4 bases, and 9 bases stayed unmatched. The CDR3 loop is CASRIRDRVGTEAFF. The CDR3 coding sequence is TGTGCCAGTAGAATCCGGGACAGGGTAGGCACTGAAGCTTTCTTT.

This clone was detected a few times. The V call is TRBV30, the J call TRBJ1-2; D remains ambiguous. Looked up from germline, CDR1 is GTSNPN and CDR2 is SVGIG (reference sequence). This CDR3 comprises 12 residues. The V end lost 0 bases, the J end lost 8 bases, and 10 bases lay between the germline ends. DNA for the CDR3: TGTGCCTGGAGTGTACACGGGTCCGGCTACACCTTC. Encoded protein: CAWSVHGSGYTF. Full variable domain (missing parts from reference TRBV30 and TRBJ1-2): SQTIHQWPATLVQPVGSPLSLECTVEGTSNPNLYWYRQAAGRGLQLLFYSVGIGQISSEVPQNLSASRPQDRQFILSSKKLLLSDSGFYLCAWSVHGSGYTFGSGTRLTVV.

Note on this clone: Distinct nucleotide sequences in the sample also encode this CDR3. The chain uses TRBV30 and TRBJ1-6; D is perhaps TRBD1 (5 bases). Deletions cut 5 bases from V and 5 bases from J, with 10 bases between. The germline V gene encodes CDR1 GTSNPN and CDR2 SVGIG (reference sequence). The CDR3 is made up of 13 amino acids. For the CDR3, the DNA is TGTGCCTGGCAGGGAGGTGATAATTCACCCCTCCACTTT. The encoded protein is CAWQGGDNSPLHF.

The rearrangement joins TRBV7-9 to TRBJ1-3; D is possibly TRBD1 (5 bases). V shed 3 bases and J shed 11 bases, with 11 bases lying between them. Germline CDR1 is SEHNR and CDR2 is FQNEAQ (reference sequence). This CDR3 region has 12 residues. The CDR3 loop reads CASSFGTESIYF. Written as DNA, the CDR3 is TGTGCCAGCAGCTTTGGGACGGAATCCATATATTTT.

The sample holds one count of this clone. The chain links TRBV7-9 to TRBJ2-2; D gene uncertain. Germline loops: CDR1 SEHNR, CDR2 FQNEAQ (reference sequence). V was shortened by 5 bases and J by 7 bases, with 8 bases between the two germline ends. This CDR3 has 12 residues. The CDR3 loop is CASSPYDGELFF. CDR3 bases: TGTGCCAGCAGCCCGTATGACGGGGAGCTGTTTTTT.

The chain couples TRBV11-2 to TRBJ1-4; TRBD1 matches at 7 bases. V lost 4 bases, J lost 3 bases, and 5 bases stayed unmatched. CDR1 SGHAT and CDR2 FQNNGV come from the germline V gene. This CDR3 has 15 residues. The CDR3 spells CASSSTGTANEKLFF. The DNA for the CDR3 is TGTGCCAGCAGCTCGACCGGGACAGCTAATGAAAAACTGTTTTTT.

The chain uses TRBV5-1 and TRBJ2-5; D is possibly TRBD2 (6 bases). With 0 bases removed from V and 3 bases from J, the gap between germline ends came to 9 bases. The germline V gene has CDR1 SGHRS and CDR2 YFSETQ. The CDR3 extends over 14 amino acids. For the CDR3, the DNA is TGCGCCAGCAGCTTGGTGGACTATAAAGAGACCCAGTACTTC. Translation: CASSLVDYKETQYF.